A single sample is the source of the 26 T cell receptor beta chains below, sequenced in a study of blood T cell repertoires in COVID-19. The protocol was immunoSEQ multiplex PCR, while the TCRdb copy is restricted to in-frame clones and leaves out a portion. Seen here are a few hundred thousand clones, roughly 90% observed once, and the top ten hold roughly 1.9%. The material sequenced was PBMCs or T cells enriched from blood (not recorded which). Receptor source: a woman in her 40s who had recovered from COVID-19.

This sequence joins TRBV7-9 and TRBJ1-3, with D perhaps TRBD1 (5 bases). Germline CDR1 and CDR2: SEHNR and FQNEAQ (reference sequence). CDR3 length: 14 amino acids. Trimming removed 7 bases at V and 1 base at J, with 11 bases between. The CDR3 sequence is CASTVTESGNTIYF. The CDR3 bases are TGTGCCAGCACCGTGACAGAGTCTGGAAACACCATATATTTT.

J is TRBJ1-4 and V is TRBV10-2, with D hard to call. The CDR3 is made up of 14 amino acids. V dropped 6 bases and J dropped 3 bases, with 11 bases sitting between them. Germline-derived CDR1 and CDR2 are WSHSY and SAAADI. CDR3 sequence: CASRLGRSNEKLFF. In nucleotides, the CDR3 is TGCGCCAGCAGACTAGGGAGGTCTAATGAAAAACTGTTTTTT.

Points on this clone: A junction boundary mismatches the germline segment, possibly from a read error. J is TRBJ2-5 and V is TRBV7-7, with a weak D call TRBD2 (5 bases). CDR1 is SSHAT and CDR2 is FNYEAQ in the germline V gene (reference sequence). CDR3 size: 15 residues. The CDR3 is CASSPSTGVWETQYF. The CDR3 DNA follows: TGTGCTAGCAGCCCATCGACCGGGGTATGGGAGACCCAGTACTTC.

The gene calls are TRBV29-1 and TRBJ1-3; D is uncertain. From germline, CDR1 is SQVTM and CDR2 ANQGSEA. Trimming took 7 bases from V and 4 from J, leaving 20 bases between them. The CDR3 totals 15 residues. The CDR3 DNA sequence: TGCAGCGGAACCACCGGGAGCTCGACGGGAAACACCATATATTTT. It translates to CSGTTGSSTGNTIYF.

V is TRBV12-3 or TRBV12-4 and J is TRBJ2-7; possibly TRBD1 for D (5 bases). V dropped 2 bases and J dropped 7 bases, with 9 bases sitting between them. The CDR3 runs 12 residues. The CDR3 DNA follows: TGTGCCAGCAGTTTACGGACATATGAGCAGTACTTC. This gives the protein CASSLRTYEQYF.

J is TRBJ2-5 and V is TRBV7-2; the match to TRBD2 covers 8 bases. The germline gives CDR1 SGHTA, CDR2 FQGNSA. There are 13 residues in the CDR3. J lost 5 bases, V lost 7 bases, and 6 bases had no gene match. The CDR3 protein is CASTGTRGETQYF. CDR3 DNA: TGTGCCAGCACCGGGACTAGAGGGGAGACCCAGTACTTC.

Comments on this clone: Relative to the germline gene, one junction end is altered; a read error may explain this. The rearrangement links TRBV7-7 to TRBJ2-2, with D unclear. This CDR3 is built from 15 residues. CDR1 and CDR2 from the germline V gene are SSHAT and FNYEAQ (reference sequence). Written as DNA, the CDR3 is TGTGCTAGCAGCTTAGGCCAGACGAACACCGGGGAGCTGTTTTTT. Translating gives CASSLGQTNTGELFF.

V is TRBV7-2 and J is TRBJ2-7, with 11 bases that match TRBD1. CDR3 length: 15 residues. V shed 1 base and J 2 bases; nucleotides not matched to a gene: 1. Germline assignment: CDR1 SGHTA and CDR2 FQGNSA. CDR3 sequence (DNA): TGTGCCAGCAGCTTAGGGACAGGGGGCACCTACGAGCAGTACTTC. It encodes CASSLGTGGTYEQYF.

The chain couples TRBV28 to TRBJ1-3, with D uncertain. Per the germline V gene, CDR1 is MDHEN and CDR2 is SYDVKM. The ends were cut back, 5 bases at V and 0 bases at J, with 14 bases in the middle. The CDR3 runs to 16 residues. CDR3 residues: CASSTTISVSGNTIYF. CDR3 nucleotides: TGTGCCAGCAGTACAACTATTTCCGTCTCTGGAAACACCATATATTTT.

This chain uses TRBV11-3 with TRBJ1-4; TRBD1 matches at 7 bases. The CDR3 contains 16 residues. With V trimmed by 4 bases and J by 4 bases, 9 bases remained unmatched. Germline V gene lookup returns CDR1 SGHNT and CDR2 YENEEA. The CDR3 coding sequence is TGTGCCAGCAGCTCCGGACGGGGACAGCGTAATGAAAAACTGTTTTTT. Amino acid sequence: CASSSGRGQRNEKLFF.

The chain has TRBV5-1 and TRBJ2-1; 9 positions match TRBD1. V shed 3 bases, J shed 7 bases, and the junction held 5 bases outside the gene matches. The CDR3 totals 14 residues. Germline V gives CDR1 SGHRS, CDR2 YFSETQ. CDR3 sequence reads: CASSWGQGANEQFF. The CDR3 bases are TGCGCCAGCAGCTGGGGACAGGGAGCGAATGAGCAGTTCTTC.

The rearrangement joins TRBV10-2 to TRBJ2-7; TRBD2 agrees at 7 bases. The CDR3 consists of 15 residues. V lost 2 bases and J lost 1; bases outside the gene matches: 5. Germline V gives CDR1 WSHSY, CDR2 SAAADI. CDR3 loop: CASSEVLAFSYEQYF. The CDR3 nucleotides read TGCGCCAGCAGTGAGGTACTAGCGTTTTCCTACGAGCAGTACTTC.

CDR3 bases: TGTGCCAGCTCACCAGGGCAGGGCCCCAATCAGCCCCAGCATTTT. Its protein product is CASSPGQGPNQPQHF. The V and J genes are TRBV18 and TRBJ1-5; possibly TRBD1 for D (5 bases). Germline V gene lookup returns CDR1 KGHSH and CDR2 LQKENI. Trimming took off 2 bases at V and 3 bases at J, with 11 bases between the two ends. The CDR3 has 15 residues.

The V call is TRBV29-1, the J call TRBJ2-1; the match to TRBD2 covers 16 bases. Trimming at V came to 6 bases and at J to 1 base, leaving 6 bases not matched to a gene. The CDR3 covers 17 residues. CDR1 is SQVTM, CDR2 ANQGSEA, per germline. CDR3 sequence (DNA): TGCAGCGTAGGGACTAGCGGGAGGGCCGTTTCCTACAATGAGCAGTTCTTC. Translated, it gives CSVGTSGRAVSYNEQFF.

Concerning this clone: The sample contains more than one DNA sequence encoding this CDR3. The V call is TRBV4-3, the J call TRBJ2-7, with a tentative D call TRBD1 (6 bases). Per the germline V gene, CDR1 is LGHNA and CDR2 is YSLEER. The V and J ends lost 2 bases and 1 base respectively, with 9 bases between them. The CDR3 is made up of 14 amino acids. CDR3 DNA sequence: TGCGCCAGCAGCCAATCGCAGGGGTCCTACGAGCAGTACTTC. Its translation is CASSQSQGSYEQYF.

CDR3: CASSRNGAGYEQYF. CDR3 coding DNA: TGTGCCAGCAGCCGTAATGGAGCGGGATACGAGCAGTACTTC. The V gene is TRBV11-2, the J gene TRBJ2-7, with 7 bases fitting TRBD2. CDR1 and CDR2 from the germline V gene are SGHAT and FQNNGV. J lost 4 bases, V lost 5 bases, and 8 bases had no gene match. The CDR3 consists of 14 residues.

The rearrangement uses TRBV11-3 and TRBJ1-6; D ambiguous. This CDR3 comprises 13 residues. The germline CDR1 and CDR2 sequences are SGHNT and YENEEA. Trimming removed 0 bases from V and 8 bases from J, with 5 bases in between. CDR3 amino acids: CASSLENYSPLHF. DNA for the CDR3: TGTGCCAGCAGCTTAGAGAACTATTCACCCCTCCACTTT.

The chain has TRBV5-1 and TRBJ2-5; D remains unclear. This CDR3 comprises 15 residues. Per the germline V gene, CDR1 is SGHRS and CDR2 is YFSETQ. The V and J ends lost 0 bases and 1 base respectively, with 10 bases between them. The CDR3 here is CASSLGQAIQETQYF. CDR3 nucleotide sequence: TGCGCCAGCAGCTTGGGGCAGGCCATCCAAGAGACCCAGTACTTC.

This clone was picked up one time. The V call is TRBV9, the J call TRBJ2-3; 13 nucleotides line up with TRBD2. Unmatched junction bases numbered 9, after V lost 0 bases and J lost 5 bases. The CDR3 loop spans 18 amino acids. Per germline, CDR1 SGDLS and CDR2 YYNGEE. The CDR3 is CASSVVRTSGRIEDTQYF. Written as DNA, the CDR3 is TGTGCCAGCAGCGTAGTAAGGACTAGCGGGAGAATAGAAGATACGCAGTATTTT.

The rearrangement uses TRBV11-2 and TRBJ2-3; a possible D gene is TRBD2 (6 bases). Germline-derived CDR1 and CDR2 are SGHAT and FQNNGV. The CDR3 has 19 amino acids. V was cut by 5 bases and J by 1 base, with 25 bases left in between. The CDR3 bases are TGTGCCAGCAGCCCTAATAGCCTGCGGTCGTGGGGGGGCACAGATACGCAGTATTTT. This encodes CASSPNSLRSWGGTDTQYF.

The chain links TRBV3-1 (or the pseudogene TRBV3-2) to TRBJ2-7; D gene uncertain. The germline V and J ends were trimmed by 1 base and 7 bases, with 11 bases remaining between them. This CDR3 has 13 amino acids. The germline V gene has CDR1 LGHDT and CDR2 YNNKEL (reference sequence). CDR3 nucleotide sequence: TGTGCCAGCAGCCAAGTCCCGGTACGGGAGCAGTACTTC. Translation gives CASSQVPVREQYF.

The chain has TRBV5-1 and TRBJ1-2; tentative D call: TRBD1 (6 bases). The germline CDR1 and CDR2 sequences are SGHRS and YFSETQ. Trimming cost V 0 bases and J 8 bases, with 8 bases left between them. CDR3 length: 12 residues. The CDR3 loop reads CASSLARGGYTF. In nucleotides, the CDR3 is TGCGCCAGCAGCTTGGCCAGGGGCGGCTACACCTTC. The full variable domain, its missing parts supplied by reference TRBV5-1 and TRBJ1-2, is KAGVTQTPRYLIKTRGQQVTLSCSPISGHRSVSWYQQTPGQGLQFLFEYFSETQRNKGNFPGRFSGRQFSNSRSEMNVSTLELGDSALYLCASSLARGGYTFGSGTRLTVV.

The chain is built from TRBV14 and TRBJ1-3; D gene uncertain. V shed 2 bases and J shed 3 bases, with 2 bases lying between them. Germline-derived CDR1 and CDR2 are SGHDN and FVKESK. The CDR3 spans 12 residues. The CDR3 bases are TGTGCCAGCAGCCAATATGGAAACACCATATATTTT. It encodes CASSQYGNTIYF.

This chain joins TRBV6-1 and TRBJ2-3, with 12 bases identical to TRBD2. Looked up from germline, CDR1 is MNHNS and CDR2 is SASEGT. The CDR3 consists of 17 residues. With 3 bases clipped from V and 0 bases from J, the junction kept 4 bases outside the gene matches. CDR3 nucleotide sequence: TGTGCCAGCAGTGACCTTCTAGCGGGAGGGAGCACAGATACGCAGTATTTT. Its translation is CASSDLLAGGSTDTQYF.

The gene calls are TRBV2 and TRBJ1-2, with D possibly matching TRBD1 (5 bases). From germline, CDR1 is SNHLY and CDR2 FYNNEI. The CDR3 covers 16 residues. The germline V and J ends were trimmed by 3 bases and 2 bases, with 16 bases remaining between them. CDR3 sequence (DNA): TGTGCCAGCAGTGAGTTTCAGGGTGGATCCAACTATGGCTACACCTTC. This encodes CASSEFQGGSNYGYTF.

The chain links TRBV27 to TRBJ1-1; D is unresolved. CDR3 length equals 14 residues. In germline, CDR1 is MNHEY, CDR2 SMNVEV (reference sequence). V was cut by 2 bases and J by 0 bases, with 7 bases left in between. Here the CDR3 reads CASSLQEMNTEAFF. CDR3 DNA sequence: TGTGCCAGCAGTTTACAGGAAATGAACACTGAAGCTTTCTTT.